What follows are 18 T cell receptor beta chains derived from one specimen sequenced in a study of radiation and T cells in renal cell carcinoma. Treatment described: treatment-naive control, cytoreductive nephrectomy. TCRdb's copy holds only in-frame clones and misses some; the assay was immunoSEQ multiplex PCR. The data contain over 9,000 clones, over 60% of them seen just once; the ten biggest clones take up more than 12%. Sequenced material: tumor tissue, taken from a patient whose treatment was nephrectomy without radiotherapy. These receptors originate from a man between 60 and 75 years old with renal cell carcinoma.

This sequence joins TRBV23-1 and TRBJ1-5; weak D call: TRBD1 (6 bases). TRBV23-1 is designated an ORF whose function remains uncertain. Trimming removed 6 bases from V and 0 bases from J, with 27 bases in between. This CDR3 comprises 20 residues. The CDR3 region has the DNA TGCGCCAGCAGCAGGGGCAGGGGCAGGAGGGGTCCTTATAGCAATCAGCCCCAGCATTTT. As protein: CASSRGRGRRGPYSNQPQHF.

V and J are TRBV7-3 and TRBJ2-2, with 7 bases matching TRBD1. Germline V gene lookup returns CDR1 SGHTA and CDR2 FQGTGA. This CDR3 has 17 residues. V shed 5 bases and J 0 bases; nucleotides not matched to a gene: 9. The CDR3: CASSPQGTFANTGELFF. DNA of the CDR3: TGTGCCAGCAGCCCACAGGGGACCTTCGCGAACACCGGGGAGCTGTTTTTT.

This chain uses TRBV6-5 with TRBJ1-5, with D tentatively TRBD1 (5 bases). The CDR3 spans 15 residues. Germline CDR1 is MNHEY and CDR2 is SVGAGI. V gave up 2 bases and J gave up 2 bases, with 10 bases separating them. The chain's CDR3 is CASSYGGVGNQPQHF. The CDR3, as DNA: TGTGCCAGCAGTTACGGAGGGGTTGGCAATCAGCCCCAGCATTTT.

This clone was seen more than once but under ten times. The chain is built from TRBV2 and TRBJ1-1; 9 bases are a match to TRBD1. Per germline, CDR1 SNHLY and CDR2 FYNNEI. CDR3 length: 14 residues. With V trimmed by 6 bases and J by 0 bases, 2 bases remained unmatched. The CDR3 coding sequence is TGTGCCAGCAGCGGACAGGGGATGAACACTGAAGCTTTCTTT. Protein product: CASSGQGMNTEAFF.

This sequence joins TRBV18 and TRBJ2-5; D remains unclear. The CDR3 totals 11 residues. Trimming left V 4 bases short and J 7 bases short, with 7 bases between. The germline CDR1 and CDR2 sequences are KGHSH and LQKENI. Here the CDR3 DNA reads TGTGCCAGCTCACTCTACGGGACCCAGTACTTC. Protein sequence: CASSLYGTQYF.

This clone was picked up one time. The rearrangement joins TRBV27 to TRBJ2-7; TRBD1 agrees at 7 bases. This CDR3 comprises 20 residues. J gave up 0 bases and V 0 bases, and 17 bases lay outside the gene matches. The germline V gene encodes CDR1 MNHEY and CDR2 SMNVEV (reference sequence). Here the CDR3 DNA reads TGTGCCAGCAGTTTATCCCCCCTTGGGGTACAGGGGACGAGCTCCTACGAGCAGTACTTC. Its protein product is CASSLSPLGVQGTSSYEQYF.

The J gene is TRBJ2-3, the V gene TRBV7-2; 9 bases are shared with TRBD1. The CDR3 extends over 17 amino acids. Germline CDR1 and CDR2: SGHTA and FQGNSA. V lost 3 bases to trimming and J lost 6 bases; unmatched junction nucleotides: 13. CDR3 amino acids: CASSFFRGQGTSDTQYF. The CDR3 DNA reads TGTGCCAGCAGCTTCTTCAGAGGACAGGGGACTTCCGATACGCAGTATTTT.

The rearrangement links TRBV9 to TRBJ2-3, with D maybe TRBD2 (6 bases). This CDR3 is 15 amino acids long. CDR1 SGDLS and CDR2 YYNGEE come from the germline V gene. Trimming took 1 base from V and 1 from J, leaving 10 bases between them. The CDR3 reads CASSVTPGGTDTQYF. The CDR3, as DNA: TGTGCCAGCAGCGTAACGCCGGGAGGCACAGATACGCAGTATTTT.

V gene TRBV5-5 combines with J gene TRBJ2-7; D is unclear. The V end lost 0 bases, the J end lost 3 bases, and 7 bases lay between the germline ends. The CDR3 contains 13 residues. Germline CDR1 and CDR2: SGHKS and YYEKEE (reference sequence). CDR3 coding DNA: TGTGCCAGCAGCTTGGAAAGGATCTACGAGCAGTACTTC. It specifies CASSLERIYEQYF.

V gene TRBV5-5 combines with J gene TRBJ2-7; tentatively, D is TRBD1 (6 bases). From germline, CDR1 is SGHKS and CDR2 YYEKEE (reference sequence). V gave up 0 bases and J gave up 2 bases, with 6 bases separating them. This CDR3 region has 13 residues. The CDR3 loop reads CASSLDRAYEQYF. CDR3 DNA sequence: TGTGCCAGCAGCTTGGACAGGGCCTACGAGCAGTACTTC.

The V gene is TRBV5-5, the J gene TRBJ2-4; 7 nucleotides agree with TRBD1. The CDR3 sequence is 15 residues long. After removal of 4 bases from V and 7 bases from J, the junction contained 11 bases not matched to a gene. CDR1 and CDR2 from the germline V gene are SGHKS and YYEKEE (reference sequence). CDR3 bases: TGTGCCAGCAGCGAGTGGCTAAACAGGGGCAACATTCAGTACTTC. It codes for CASSEWLNRGNIQYF.

This clone was found a few times. The chain couples TRBV5-4 to TRBJ2-3, with 8 bases lining up with TRBD1. The CDR3 totals 16 residues. CDR1 and CDR2 (germline): SGHNT, YYREEE (reference sequence). Trimming cost V 2 bases and J 4 bases; bases outside gene matches: 9. The CDR3 coding sequence is TGTGCCAGCAGCTTACCCGGGACAGGAGTCCCAGATACGCAGTATTTT. It specifies CASSLPGTGVPDTQYF.

This clone was observed a handful of times. The genes are TRBV5-1 and TRBJ2-1; 9 bases fit TRBD2. The germline gives CDR1 SGHRS, CDR2 YFSETQ. V shed 0 bases and J 2 bases; nucleotides not matched to a gene: 0. This CDR3 comprises 15 residues. CDR3 DNA sequence: TGCGCCAGCAGCTTGGGACTAGCGGCCTACAATGAGCAGTTCTTC. Translated, it gives CASSLGLAAYNEQFF.

This clone is labeled medium-sized. This chain links TRBV11-2 with TRBJ2-7; 12 nucleotides agree with TRBD2. This CDR3 is built from 17 residues. The V segment lost 1 base and the J segment 0 bases; nucleotides outside the gene matches: 4. CDR1 is SGHAT and CDR2 is FQNNGV in the germline V gene. Here the CDR3 reads CASSLGGLAGNSYEQYF. The DNA for the CDR3 is TGTGCCAGCAGCTTAGGAGGACTAGCGGGGAACTCCTACGAGCAGTACTTC.

The J gene is TRBJ1-1, the V gene TRBV18, with D unclear. This CDR3 contains 13 residues. Germline CDR1 reads KGHSH; CDR2 reads LQKENI. V was clipped by 4 bases and J by 1 base, with 7 bases between them. Here the CDR3 reads CASSRVRNTEAFF. CDR3 nucleotide sequence: TGTGCCAGCTCACGGGTGAGGAACACTGAAGCTTTCTTT.

V is TRBV21-1 and J is TRBJ2-4. TRBV21-1 counts as a pseudogene. The CDR3 is made up of 18 amino acids. The CDR3 sequence is CASSKGQPDHLAKNIQYF. The CDR3 region has the DNA TGTGCCAGCAGCAAAGGCCAGCCGGACCACCTAGCCAAAAACATTCAGTACTTC.

This clone was counted between two and nine times. J is TRBJ2-7 and V is TRBV4-3; TRBD2 agrees at 13 bases. Losses at the gene ends were 3 bases for V and 7 bases for J; bases not matched to a gene: 3. Germline V lookup: CDR1 LGHNA, CDR2 YSLEER. This CDR3 contains 14 residues. The CDR3 reads CASSQTSGRLEQYF. The CDR3 coding sequence is TGCGCCAGCAGCCAGACTAGCGGGAGGTTGGAGCAGTACTTC.

As DNA, the CDR3 is TGTGCCAGCAGCTTAGTTGCCCAGGGGGCCGATGAGCAGTTCTTC. Protein: CASSLVAQGADEQFF. The genes are TRBV11-2 and TRBJ2-1; 8 bases match TRBD1. Germline V gene data show CDR1 as SGHAT and CDR2 as FQNNGV. V shed 1 base, J shed 8 bases, and the junction held 7 bases outside the gene matches. The CDR3 runs 15 residues. The full variable domain, rest sourced from reference TRBV11-2 and TRBJ2-1, is EAGVAQSPRYKIIEKRQSVAFWCNPISGHATLYWYQQILGQGPKLLIQFQNNGVVDDSQLPKDRFSAERLKGVDSTLKIQPAKLEDSAVYLCASSLVAQGADEQFFGPGTRLTVL.